This T cell receptor beta chain was identified during a study of blood T cell repertoires in COVID-19. Study details: Acute-phase and convalescent COVID-19 samples originated in the United States, Italy and Spain. Sources were T cells, B-cell-depleted T cells, or PBMCs; the material itself was cDNA or gDNA.

V lost 6 bases, J lost 8 bases, and 4 bases stayed unmatched. CDR3 length equals 13 residues. Germline CDR1 is LNHDA and CDR2 is SQIVND (reference sequence). As processed by the authors: Amplification with reference gene primers provided the estimates of nucleated cell counts. Using immunoSEQ multiplex PCR, the repertoire was profiled, and TCRdb retains in-frame clones only, with some absent. The V and J calls and clone size are taken from that table; D and trimming were inferred from the DNA. This repertoire shows some 150,000 clones, roughly 90% found once; its top ten account for over 9.5%. The source material was peripheral blood. The rearrangement uses TRBV19 and TRBJ2-1, with 10 positions matching TRBD2. The source of this sequence is a woman in her sixties or seventies with COVID-19, enrolled during active disease. The CDR3 is CASSGLAAHEQFF. The CDR3 DNA reads TGTGCCAGTAGCGGACTAGCGGCCCATGAGCAGTTCTTC.